One and the same sample provided the 20 T cell receptor beta chains below, sequenced in a study of immune characterization of retroperitoneal liposarcoma. TCRdb reprocessed the PCR reads with MiXCR, giving one entry per CDR3 protein. This table has some 9,600 distinct CDR3 sequences, over 35% appearing once. Sequencing input: tumor tissue. The receptors were sampled from a male donor with retroperitoneal liposarcoma.

The J gene is TRBJ2-3, the V gene TRBV6-1; no clear D. Germline CDR1 and CDR2: MNHNS and SASEGT. V gave up 5 bases and J gave up 5 bases, with 11 bases separating them. CDR3 length: 13 residues. CDR3 amino acids: CASSYADIDTQYF. In nucleotides, the CDR3 is TGTGCCAGCAGTTACGCGGATATAGATACGCAGTATTTT.

This clonotype was detected a few times. DNA for the CDR3: TGTGCCAGCAGTTTATCGAGCCGCGGGGCAACCCAGTACTTC. Its protein product is CASSLSSRGATQYF. This chain connects TRBV12-3 or TRBV12-4 to TRBJ2-1; perhaps TRBD2 as D (6 bases). The DNA end is more similar to TRBJ2-5, so the J call may be wrong. This CDR3 comprises 14 residues.

This clonotype is categorized as medium-sized. The rearrangement joins TRBV7-6 to TRBJ2-1; 13 positions agree with TRBD2. CDR1 is SGHVS and CDR2 is FNYEAQ in the germline V gene. The ends lost 5 bases at V and 10 bases at J; junction bases unmatched: 14. This CDR3 has 17 residues. For the CDR3, the DNA is TGTGCCAGCAGCACGACTAGCGGGGGGTCCATGTCCTACGAGCAGTTCTTC. This encodes CASSTTSGGSMSYEQFF. Full variable domain (outside the CDR3, taken from reference TRBV7-6 and TRBJ2-1): GAGVSQSPRYKVTKRGQDVALRCDPISGHVSLYWYRQALGQGPEFLTYFNYEAQQDKSGLPNDRFSAERPEGSISTLTIQRTEQRDSAMYRCASSTTSGGSMSYEQFFGPGTRLTVL.

This clonotype was seen at least ten times. The gene calls are TRBV6-1 and TRBJ2-1, with TRBD2 matching 8 bases. The CDR3 runs 11 residues. Germline-derived CDR1 and CDR2 are MNHNS and SASEGT. V was pared by 8 bases and J by 10 bases, with 4 bases of the junction left unmatched. CDR3 sequence: CASGLALEQFF. CDR3 nucleotide sequence: TGTGCCAGCGGACTAGCCCTCGAGCAGTTCTTC.

This clonotype was seen more than once but under ten times. This chain connects TRBV27 to TRBJ2-1; 11 bases map to TRBD2. With V trimmed by 8 bases and J by 5 bases, 11 bases remained unmatched. The CDR3 is made up of 16 amino acids. The V gene's germline CDR1 is MNHEY and CDR2 SMNVEV (reference sequence). CDR3: CASVGRLAGSHNEQFF. The CDR3 DNA sequence: TGTGCCAGCGTGGGGCGACTAGCGGGGTCCCACAATGAGCAGTTCTTC.

A remark on this clonotype: The CDR3 ends on some other residue instead of the conserved phenylalanine or tryptophan, so this is likely a read error. The DNA is omitted, as the CDR3 cannot be located on it reliably, and the CDR3 follows TCRdb's listing. The V gene is TRBV6-1, the J gene TRBJ2-3. The length of the CDR3 is 14 amino acids, counting both ends. Germline CDR1 and CDR2: MNHNS and SASEGT. CDR3 sequence reads: CASSDQPIGCEQYI.

This clonotype occurred a few times. The rearrangement uses TRBV6-1 and TRBJ2-5; 12 bases are shared with TRBD1. The DNA end is a closer match to TRBJ2-7, so the J assignment may be wrong. Germline values: CDR1 MNHNS, CDR2 SASEGT. CDR3 length: 15 residues. The CDR3 reads CASSLTGQGADEQYF. The CDR3 region has the DNA TGTGCCAGCAGCCTCACGGGACAGGGGGCCGACGAGCAGTACTTC.

This clonotype occurred a few times. The chain couples TRBV6-1 to TRBJ2-1, with 9 bases fitting TRBD1. Matching the DNA end better, TRBJ2-7 makes the J call doubtful. The CDR3 is made up of 15 amino acids. CDR1 and CDR2 from the germline V gene are MNHNS and SASEGT. The CDR3 DNA reads as TGTGCCAGCAGTTCCTCCGGGACAGGGACCTACGAGCAGTACTTC. Its translation: CASSSSGTGTYEQYF.

This clonotype was counted at least ten times. The chain combines TRBV6-6 with TRBJ2-2, with D unresolved. This CDR3 contains 11 residues. Germline-derived CDR1 and CDR2 are MNHNY and SVGAGI (reference sequence). V was clipped by 1 base and J by 8 bases, with 2 bases between them. In DNA form, the CDR3 reads TGTGCCAGCAGTTACTTGGGGGAGCTGTTTTTT. It codes for CASSYLGELFF.

This clonotype was picked up a small number of times. The chain is built from TRBV6-1 and TRBJ2-1, with TRBD2 matching over 8 bases. The ends lost 3 bases at V and 4 bases at J; junction bases unmatched: 5. CDR3 size: 15 residues. Per the germline V gene, CDR1 is MNHNS and CDR2 is SASEGT. CDR3 in DNA: TGTGCCAGCAGTGATCAGGGACTAGTATACAATGAGCAGTTCTTC. Translating it yields CASSDQGLVYNEQFF.

The genes are TRBV6-1 and TRBJ1-2; a possible D gene is TRBD1 (6 bases). Germline CDR1 reads MNHNS; CDR2 reads SASEGT. The CDR3 covers 15 residues. Between the trimmed V and J ends, which lost 1 base and 4 bases, there was a span of 13 bases. CDR3 in DNA: TGTGCCAGCAGTGAAGGCCGGGGGCCCCTCTATGGCTACACCTTC. Its translation: CASSEGRGPLYGYTF.

Only a few counts were recorded for this clonotype. The V call is TRBV6-1, the J call TRBJ2-1; 10 nucleotides line up with TRBD1. Trimming at V came to 5 bases and at J to 4 bases, leaving 8 bases not matched to a gene. This CDR3 contains 16 residues. The germline gives CDR1 MNHNS, CDR2 SASEGT. The CDR3 here is CASSSYRDRGYNEQFF. The CDR3 bases are TGTGCCAGCAGTTCATACCGGGACAGGGGATACAATGAGCAGTTCTTC.

This clonotype has ten or more counts. The chain uses TRBV7-2 and TRBJ2-3, with D uncertain. The CDR3 has 12 amino acids. V was pared by 8 bases and J by 2 bases, with 8 bases between. Germline assignment: CDR1 SGHTA and CDR2 FQGNSA. The CDR3 region is CASSPYTDTQYF. In DNA, the CDR3 is TGTGCCAGCTCCCCCTACACAGATACGCAGTATTTT.

This chain links TRBV6-1 with TRBJ2-1; 8 bases align to TRBD2. The CDR3 runs 14 residues. Unmatched junction bases numbered 4, after V lost 3 bases and J lost 6 bases. Germline V gene lookup returns CDR1 MNHNS and CDR2 SASEGT. CDR3 DNA: TGTGCCAGCAGTGAGAGCGGGGGTGTCAATGAGCAGTTCTTC. The encoded protein is CASSESGGVNEQFF.

This clonotype was seen repeatedly, ten times or more. This chain joins TRBV7-8 and TRBJ2-1; the D call may be TRBD1 or TRBD2 (5 bases each). V lost 3 bases, J lost 13 bases, and 28 bases lay in between. The CDR3 length is 17 residues. In germline, CDR1 is SGHVS, CDR2 FQNEAQ. The CDR3 loop is CASSLGPTPTEKETQFF. The DNA of the CDR3 is TGTGCCAGCAGCTTGGGACCAACTCCCACTGAGAAAGAGACCCAGTTCTTC.

This rearrangement joins TRBV6-1 to TRBJ1-2, with 11 nucleotides matching TRBD1. Germline values: CDR1 MNHNS, CDR2 SASEGT. The CDR3 length is 15 residues. After removal of 5 bases from V and 4 bases from J, the junction contained 6 bases not matched to a gene. The CDR3 coding sequence is TGTGCCAGCAGTCGACCGGGACAGGGGGTCTATGGCTACACCTTC. Translating gives CASSRPGQGVYGYTF.

This rearrangement joins TRBV6-1 to TRBJ2-3; D possibly corresponds to TRBD2 (5 bases). The DNA end is more similar to TRBJ2-7, so the J call may be wrong. The CDR3 extends over 15 amino acids. The V gene's germline CDR1 is MNHNS and CDR2 SASEGT. The CDR3 coding sequence is TGTGCCAGCAGTGAAGAGGTAGCGTCCTACAATGAGCAGTACTTC. Translating it yields CASSEEVASYNEQYF.

This clonotype was seen a few times. This chain connects TRBV12-5 to TRBJ2-1; D gene ambiguous. The CDR3 is 13 residues long. The V end lost 5 bases, the J end lost 13 bases, and 18 bases lay between the germline ends. The germline V gene has CDR1 LGHNT and CDR2 FRNRAP. The CDR3 sequence is CASGPSRQETQFF. CDR3 nucleotides: TGTGCTAGTGGTCCCTCACGCCAAGAGACCCAGTTCTTC.

The rearrangement joins TRBV12-3 or TRBV12-4 to TRBJ2-2; D may be TRBD1 or TRBD2 (7 bases each). V was clipped by 3 bases and J by 5 bases, with 13 bases between them. The CDR3 spans 15 residues. The CDR3 nucleotides read TGTGCCAGCAGTTTGGCAGGGGGGGGTACCGGGGAGCTGTTTTTT. It yields the protein CASSLAGGGTGELFF.

The chain has TRBV6-1 and TRBJ2-4, with D possibly matching TRBD1 (5 bases). The V and J ends lost 6 bases and 13 bases respectively, with 19 bases between them. Germline CDR1 and CDR2: MNHNS and SASEGT. The CDR3 extends over 13 amino acids. The CDR3 is CASSTLRGAEQYF. In DNA form, the CDR3 reads TGTGCCAGCAGCACGTTAAGGGGTGCGGAGCAGTACTTC.